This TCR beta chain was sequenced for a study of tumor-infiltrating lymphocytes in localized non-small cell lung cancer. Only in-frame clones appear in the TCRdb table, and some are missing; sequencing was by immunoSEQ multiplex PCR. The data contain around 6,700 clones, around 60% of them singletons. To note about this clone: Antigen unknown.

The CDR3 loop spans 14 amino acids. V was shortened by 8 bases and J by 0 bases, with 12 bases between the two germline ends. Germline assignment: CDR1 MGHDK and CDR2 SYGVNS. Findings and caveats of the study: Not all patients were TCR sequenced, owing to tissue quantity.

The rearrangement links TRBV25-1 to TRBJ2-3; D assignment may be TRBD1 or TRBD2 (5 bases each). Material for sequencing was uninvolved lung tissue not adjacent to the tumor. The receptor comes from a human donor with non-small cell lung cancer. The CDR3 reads CASYSGRSTDTQYF. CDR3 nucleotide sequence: TGTGCCAGCTACTCAGGGAGAAGCACAGATACGCAGTATTTT.